One sample yielded the 6 T cell receptor beta chains listed below, sequenced in a study of blood T cell repertoires in COVID-19. TCRdb keeps only in-frame clones here, not all; method: immunoSEQ multiplex PCR. The sample carries more than 100,000 clones, under 90% recorded once. The sequenced sample was PBMCs or T cells enriched from blood (not recorded which). Receptors were obtained from a middle-aged man with acute COVID-19.

This chain joins TRBV7-9 and TRBJ1-3; D might be TRBD1 (6 bases). CDR3 length: 15 amino acids. The germline CDR1 and CDR2 sequences are SEHNR and FQNEAQ (reference sequence). Trimming removed 3 bases at V and 2 bases at J, with 11 bases between. CDR3 coding DNA: TGTGCCAGCAGCTTGATGGCAGGGGCTGGAAACACCATATATTTT. The encoded protein is CASSLMAGAGNTIYF.

The V and J genes are TRBV19 and TRBJ1-5, with TRBD1 identical over 9 bases. This CDR3 spans 16 amino acids. V was pared by 11 bases and J by 1 base, with 12 bases of the junction left unmatched. CDR1 is LNHDA, CDR2 SQIVND, per germline (reference sequence). The CDR3 sequence is CASHRGQTGSNQPQHF. The CDR3 nucleotides read TGTGCCTCCCACAGGGGGCAGACTGGAAGCAATCAGCCCCAGCATTTT.

This chain links TRBV5-1 with TRBJ2-1, with a possible D match to TRBD1 (5 bases). V gave up 4 bases and J gave up 9 bases, with 11 bases separating them. Per germline, CDR1 SGHRS and CDR2 YFSETQ. This CDR3 is 12 amino acids long. CDR3 sequence (DNA): TGCGCCAGCAGCCCCAATAGGGGTGAGCAGTTCTTC. Residues: CASSPNRGEQFF.

The rearrangement links TRBV5-8 to TRBJ1-3, with a possible D match to TRBD1 (5 bases). The CDR3 totals 15 residues. V gave up 4 bases and J gave up 0 bases, with 11 bases separating them. Germline loops: CDR1 SGHTS, CDR2 YDEGEE. The CDR3 DNA reads as TGTGCCAGCAGCGTACAGGCGTACTCTGGAAACACCATATATTTT. Amino acids: CASSVQAYSGNTIYF. Filled out from reference TRBV5-8 and TRBJ1-3, the complete variable domain reads EAGVTQSPTHLIKTRGQQATLRCSPISGHTSVYWYQQALGLGLQFLLWYDEGEERNRGNFPPRFSGRQFPNYSSELNVNALELEDSALYLCASSVQAYSGNTIYFGEGSWLTVV.

The chain combines TRBV5-1 with TRBJ2-3; 10 bases fit TRBD2. Germline trimming cut 7 bases from V and 2 bases from J; bases unmatched to any gene: 4. The germline CDR1 and CDR2 sequences are SGHRS and YFSETQ. The CDR3 sequence is 14 residues long. The CDR3 here is CASFLAGVTDTQYF. CDR3 in DNA: TGCGCCAGCTTCCTAGCGGGAGTCACAGATACGCAGTATTTT.

This clone was seen once. The CDR3 region is CAWSTRANTEAFF. DNA of the CDR3: TGTGCCTGGAGTACGAGGGCGAACACTGAAGCTTTCTTT. The chain joins TRBV30 to TRBJ1-1, with unresolved D. This CDR3 region has 13 residues. Germline values: CDR1 GTSNPN, CDR2 SVGIG (reference sequence). V was cut by 2 bases and J by 1 base, with 8 bases left in between.